One sample yielded the 17 T cell receptor beta chains listed below, sequenced in a study of blood T cells in healthy people across ages. Alongside a J-beta primer mix, a sample-barcoded 5' primer served in a second PCR lasting about 7 to 11 cycles. Each CDR3 protein gets one entry after TCRdb re-called the 5' RACE reads with MiXCR. The data contain 1.5 million to 2 million distinct CDR3 sequences, about 32% of them singletons. The specimen was blood. All receptors derive from a woman in her 30s in good health.

Many counts were recorded for this clonotype. The chain links TRBV27 to TRBJ2-5; D unclear. Germline assignment: CDR1 MNHEY and CDR2 SMNVEV (reference sequence). V gave up 1 base and J gave up 5 bases, with 8 bases separating them. The CDR3 runs 13 residues. The CDR3 nucleotides are TGTGCCAGCAGTTTATGGCTTGGGGAGACCCAGTACTTC. Its translation is CASSLWLGETQYF.

CDR3 nucleotides: TGTGCCAGCAGCTTATCGTCAATCGAGCAGTACTTC. Protein: CASSLSSIEQYF. This rearrangement joins TRBV7-9 to TRBJ2-7; D not resolved. The CDR3 runs to 12 residues. The V gene lost 2 bases and the J gene lost 6 bases, with 8 bases spanning the gap. The V gene's germline CDR1 is SEHNR and CDR2 FQNEAQ (reference sequence).

The V and J genes are TRBV7-9 and TRBJ1-2, with D tentatively TRBD1 (6 bases). Trimming pared 6 bases from V and 6 bases from J, leaving 17 bases between. This CDR3 spans 14 amino acids. Germline V gene lookup returns CDR1 SEHNR and CDR2 FQNEAQ (reference sequence). The CDR3 protein is CASSSGVQDHGYTF. CDR3 bases: TGTGCCAGCAGTTCAGGGGTACAGGACCATGGCTACACCTTC.

The chain carries TRBV4-1 and TRBJ2-3; 8 nucleotides align to TRBD1. CDR1 is MGHRA, CDR2 YSYEKL, per germline. The CDR3 runs 15 residues. Trimming cost V 5 bases and J 1 base; bases outside gene matches: 5. CDR3 region: CASSTKTGGTDTQYF. CDR3 coding DNA: TGCGCCAGCAGCACAAAGACAGGGGGCACAGATACGCAGTATTTT.

This clonotype was seen a handful of times. The chain is built from TRBV27 and TRBJ2-7, with a tentative D call TRBD1 (5 bases). The germline gives CDR1 MNHEY, CDR2 SMNVEV (reference sequence). Deletions cut 6 bases from V and 4 bases from J, with 16 bases between. The CDR3 spans 14 residues. The CDR3 DNA sequence: TGTGCCAGCAGACAAAGGGGTATTCAATACGAGCAGTACTTC. This sequence encodes CASRQRGIQYEQYF.

Only a few counts were recorded for this clonotype. The rearrangement joins TRBV5-1 to TRBJ1-2; 9 bases match TRBD1. Unmatched junction bases numbered 6, after V lost 4 bases and J lost 5 bases. Germline lookup yields CDR1 SGHRS and CDR2 YFSETQ. This CDR3 is built from 14 residues. The CDR3 coding sequence is TGCGCCAGCAGCATCACAGGGGGCTCTTATGGCTACACCTTC. Its translation is CASSITGGSYGYTF.

This clonotype was seen once. V gene TRBV7-2 combines with J gene TRBJ2-7; 8 bases map to TRBD2. CDR3 length: 16 amino acids. The germline CDR1 and CDR2 sequences are SGHTA and FQGNSA. J gave up 3 bases and V 3 bases, and 10 bases lay outside the gene matches. The CDR3 coding sequence is TGTGCCAGCAGCTTTGTGGCTAGCGGGCTGAACTACGAGCAGTACTTC. Translation gives CASSFVASGLNYEQYF.

CDR3 sequence: CASSLEAAYSYEQYF. CDR3 in DNA: TGCGCCAGCAGCTTGGAGGCCGCCTACTCCTACGAGCAGTACTTC. The chain is built from TRBV5-1 and TRBJ2-7, with no clear D. Germline V gene sequence: CDR1 SGHRS, CDR2 YFSETQ. Trimming stripped 0 bases from V and 0 bases from J, with 10 bases between. This CDR3 is 15 amino acids long.

This clonotype was recorded many times. The gene calls are TRBV10-3 and TRBJ2-5, with 11 bases matching TRBD2. Germline-derived CDR1 and CDR2 are ENHRY and SYGVKD. This CDR3 comprises 15 residues. The V gene end was trimmed by 6 bases and the J gene end by 5 bases; junction bases not matched to a gene: 8. CDR3 residues: CAISQTSGEMETQYF. DNA for the CDR3: TGTGCCATCAGCCAGACTAGCGGGGAAATGGAGACCCAGTACTTC.

The rearrangement joins TRBV5-1 to TRBJ2-1; 7 nucleotides line up with TRBD2. This CDR3 contains 15 residues. Trimming cost V 5 bases and J 2 bases; bases outside gene matches: 7. Germline lookup yields CDR1 SGHRS and CDR2 YFSETQ. The CDR3 sequence is CASRGSGTAYNEQFF. In DNA, the CDR3 is TGCGCCAGCAGGGGGAGCGGGACCGCCTACAATGAGCAGTTCTTC.

This clonotype has only a few counts. The chain recombines TRBV4-1 with TRBJ2-1; TRBD2 aligns across 7 bases. V lost 2 bases, J lost 5 bases, and 9 bases stayed unmatched. Germline V gene data show CDR1 as MGHRA and CDR2 as YSYEKL. The CDR3 has 16 amino acids. This chain's CDR3 is CASSQKGLHTDNEQFF. The CDR3 DNA is TGCGCCAGCAGCCAAAAGGGACTACATACGGACAATGAGCAGTTCTTC.

Ten or more counts support this clonotype. The chain is built from TRBV28 and TRBJ2-7; TRBD2 matches at 11 bases. The CDR3 sequence is 14 residues long. The trim removed 4 bases at V and 4 bases at J, leaving 3 bases unmatched. CDR1 and CDR2 (germline): MDHEN, SYDVKM. CDR3 in amino acids: CASSSRLAGYEQYF. The CDR3 DNA reads as TGTGCCAGCAGTTCCCGACTAGCGGGATACGAGCAGTACTTC.

The chain links TRBV4-2 to TRBJ2-1; either TRBD1 or TRBD2 may supply D (5 bases each). Germline CDR1 reads LGHNA; CDR2 reads YNFKEQ. This CDR3 spans 12 amino acids. V was shortened by 4 bases and J by 10 bases, with 11 bases between the two germline ends. The CDR3 DNA reads as TGTGCCAGCAGCCGGGACCGACGGGAGCAGTTCTTC. It encodes CASSRDRREQFF.

Worth noting for this clonotype: A read error may explain this, as a much larger clone is one base away. The rearrangement links TRBV4-2 to TRBJ2-1; no reliable D call. The CDR3 runs to 13 residues. Germline V gives CDR1 LGHNA, CDR2 YNFKEQ. The CDR3 loop is CASSFNRDNKQFF. The CDR3 coding sequence is TGTGCCAGCAGCTTCAATAGAGACAATAAGCAGTTCTTC.

This clonotype has ten or more counts. The chain recombines TRBV27 with TRBJ1-4; 8 nucleotides match TRBD1. Germline V CDR1 and CDR2: MNHEY, SMNVEV (reference sequence). The J segment lost 0 bases and the V segment lost 3 bases, leaving 9 bases of the junction unmatched. This CDR3 contains 18 residues. The CDR3: CASSLYGQGEATNEKLFF. The CDR3, as DNA: TGTGCCAGCAGTTTGTACGGACAGGGAGAAGCAACTAATGAAAAACTGTTTTTT.

The chain recombines TRBV6-6 with TRBJ2-1; a weak D match, TRBD2 (6 bases). The V gene lost 0 bases and the J gene lost 10 bases, with 10 bases spanning the gap. The germline V gene encodes CDR1 MNHNY and CDR2 SVGAGI (reference sequence). The CDR3 runs to 13 residues. The CDR3 reads CASSYSHRGEQFF. The CDR3 DNA is TGTGCCAGCAGTTACTCCCACCGGGGGGAGCAGTTCTTC.

The chain is built from TRBV12-3 or TRBV12-4 and TRBJ1-2; possibly TRBD1 for D (6 bases). V was cut by 2 bases and J by 2 bases, with 33 bases left in between. The CDR3 contains 22 residues. As DNA, the CDR3 is TGTGCCAGCAGTTTAAGAAGGGGGGGTGAGCGAAGGGAACATATTTCCAACTATGGCTACACCTTC. Protein: CASSLRRGGERREHISNYGYTF.